The entry below describes one T cell receptor (beta chain). In the authors' methods: Quantification of nucleated cells was approximated via reference gene primer amplification. Clones were read by immunoSEQ multiplex PCR, and TCRdb kept only the in-frame ones, dropping some. D and trimming come from the DNA, and the V and J calls and clone size come from that table. The table lists about 360,000 clones, nearly 90% of them singletons. This sample was included in a study of blood T cell repertoires in COVID-19. Study-level information: Some COVID-19 samples were acute and others convalescent; all came from the United States, Italy and Spain. Sources were T cells, B-cell-depleted T cells, or PBMCs; the material itself was cDNA or gDNA.

Individuals aged 18 to 89 years were recruited from 24 US areas. This clonotype originated in a woman in her thirties or forties with acute COVID-19. Material: PBMCs or T cells enriched from blood (not recorded which).

The CDR3 DNA sequence: TGTGCCAGCAGCTTAAATGTGGACAGGAGGTTCTTC. Protein product: CASSLNVDRRFF. The V call is TRBV7-9, the J call TRBJ2-1, with 7 positions matching TRBD1. The J segment lost 15 bases and the V segment lost 2 bases, leaving 7 bases of the junction unmatched. The CDR3 sequence is 12 residues long. CDR1 and CDR2 (germline): SEHNR, FQNEAQ (reference sequence).